The 16 T cell receptor beta chains given below trace back to one sample, sequenced in a study of cytomegalovirus exposure and HLA in healthy donors. Use of 60 Vbeta and 13 Jbeta primers characterized the PCR. The data were produced by immunoSEQ multiplex PCR, yet TCRdb's version contains in-frame clones alone and is incomplete. The sample has about 90,000 clones, around 85% seen once. Sequencing was done on a sample of PBMCs. These receptors originate from a man younger than 30 in good health and CMV-seronegative.

The chain uses TRBV7-9 and TRBJ2-1; TRBD2 is a possible D gene (6 bases). Trimming cost V 0 bases and J 1 base, with 7 bases left between them. Germline V gene lookup returns CDR1 SEHNR and CDR2 FQNEAQ (reference sequence). The CDR3 runs to 15 residues. CDR3 sequence: CASSLARGSYNEQFF. The CDR3 DNA reads as TGTGCCAGCAGCTTAGCCCGGGGGTCCTACAATGAGCAGTTCTTC.

V and J are TRBV5-1 and TRBJ2-1; perhaps TRBD2 as D (6 bases). Trimming stripped 0 bases from V and 10 bases from J, with 14 bases between. CDR3 length: 14 amino acids. In germline, CDR1 is SGHRS, CDR2 YFSETQ. CDR3 in amino acids: CASSLAAGSREQFF. Written as DNA, the CDR3 is TGCGCCAGCAGCTTGGCGGCCGGGAGCCGGGAGCAGTTCTTC. Based on the CDR3 plus reference TRBV5-1 and TRBJ2-1, the full variable domain is KAGVTQTPRYLIKTRGQQVTLSCSPISGHRSVSWYQQTPGQGLQFLFEYFSETQRNKGNFPGRFSGRQFSNSRSEMNVSTLELGDSALYLCASSLAAGSREQFFGPGTRLTVL.

The V call is TRBV5-4, the J call TRBJ1-2; TRBD1 is a possible D gene (5 bases). The CDR3 has 13 amino acids. The germline V and J ends were trimmed by 4 bases and 2 bases, with 9 bases remaining between them. Per the germline V gene, CDR1 is SGHNT and CDR2 is YYREEE (reference sequence). The CDR3 DNA follows: TGTGCCAGCAGCGCGGGACGGAACTATGGCTACACCTTC. This gives the protein CASSAGRNYGYTF.

The chain employs TRBV27 and TRBJ2-3; D perhaps matches TRBD1 (7 bases). V was pared by 10 bases and J by 4 bases, with 18 bases between. CDR3 length: 14 residues. Germline V gene lookup returns CDR1 MNHEY and CDR2 SMNVEV (reference sequence). The CDR3 protein is CATTGGGYPDTQYF. The CDR3, as DNA: TGTGCCACCACCGGAGGGGGCTACCCAGATACGCAGTATTTT.

This chain links TRBV27 with TRBJ2-6; D unclear. The length of the CDR3 is 16 residues. The V gene lost 6 bases and the J gene lost 0 bases, with 12 bases spanning the gap. The germline gives CDR1 MNHEY, CDR2 SMNVEV (reference sequence). CDR3 in DNA: TGTGCCAGCAGCCGAACGACTGCCTCTGGGGCCAACGTCCTGACTTTC. Amino acids: CASSRTTASGANVLTF.

V gene TRBV5-6 combines with J gene TRBJ2-3; 7 nucleotides align to TRBD2. The ends lost 4 bases at V and 2 bases at J; junction bases unmatched: 19. CDR3 size: 19 residues. The germline V gene encodes CDR1 SGHDT and CDR2 YYEEEE. In nucleotides, the CDR3 is TGTGCCAGCAGCGCCGGTGGGCTGAACCTCGGGAGGACCACAGATACGCAGTATTTT. Protein sequence: CASSAGGLNLGRTTDTQYF. Full variable domain (rest looked up from reference TRBV5-6 and TRBJ2-3): DAGVTQSPTHLIKTRGQQVTLRCSPKSGHDTVSWYQQALGQGPQFIFQYYEEEERQRGNFPDRFSGHQFPNYSSELNVNALLLGDSALYLCASSAGGLNLGRTTDTQYFGPGTRLTVL.

V gene TRBV9 combines with J gene TRBJ2-2; no clear D. The V gene lost 0 bases and the J gene lost 1 base, with 7 bases spanning the gap. Germline assignment: CDR1 SGDLS and CDR2 YYNGEE. The CDR3 is 15 residues long. The CDR3 spells CASSVVGVNTGELFF. Here the CDR3 DNA reads TGTGCCAGCAGCGTAGTGGGCGTGAACACCGGGGAGCTGTTTTTT.

The chain employs TRBV5-4 and TRBJ2-7; 9 positions agree with TRBD2. The V segment lost 4 bases and the J segment 2 bases; nucleotides outside the gene matches: 10. The CDR3 contains 16 residues. Germline CDR1 SGHNT, CDR2 YYREEE (reference sequence). CDR3 bases: TGTGCCAGCAGCGTCCGTGGGACTAGCTGGACCTACGAGCAGTACTTC. It encodes CASSVRGTSWTYEQYF.

This chain uses TRBV9 with TRBJ2-7; 9 bases line up with TRBD1. Trimming cost V 2 bases and J 5 bases; bases outside gene matches: 11. CDR1 is SGDLS and CDR2 is YYNGEE in the germline V gene. The CDR3 is 16 residues long. CDR3 nucleotides: TGTGCCAGCAGCGTCTACTCGACAGGGGGGGCGAACGAGCAGTACTTC. Residues: CASSVYSTGGANEQYF.

This clone was picked up one time. The chain uses TRBV30 and TRBJ1-6, with D possibly matching TRBD1 (5 bases). CDR3 length: 14 residues. The V gene lost 3 bases and the J gene lost 4 bases, with 10 bases spanning the gap. Germline-derived CDR1 and CDR2 are GTSNPN and SVGIG (reference sequence). Written as DNA, the CDR3 is TGTGCCTGGAGCGGGGGGGGATATAATTCACCCCTCCACTTT. It specifies CAWSGGGYNSPLHF.

The chain joins TRBV30 to TRBJ1-1; D is possibly TRBD1 (6 bases). Germline V gene data show CDR1 as GTSNPN and CDR2 as SVGIG (reference sequence). CDR3 length: 13 amino acids. V lost 3 bases and J lost 0, with 8 bases in between. The CDR3 is CAWSQGLNTEAFF. The CDR3 nucleotides read TGTGCCTGGAGCCAGGGGTTGAACACTGAAGCTTTCTTT.

The chain has TRBV27 and TRBJ1-1; D remains unclear. From germline, CDR1 is MNHEY and CDR2 SMNVEV (reference sequence). The CDR3 covers 11 residues. V shed 2 bases and J shed 8 bases, with 6 bases lying between them. The CDR3 bases are TGTGCCAGCAGTTTAGGCAGAGAAGCTTTCTTT. Translated, it gives CASSLGREAFF.

This chain joins TRBV19 and TRBJ1-2, with 7 bases matching TRBD1. This CDR3 has 15 amino acids. Germline lookup yields CDR1 LNHDA and CDR2 SQIVND (reference sequence). V trimming: 5 bases; J trimming: 2 bases; junction bases outside the gene matches: 8. The CDR3 sequence: CASSSGQAKNYGYTF. The DNA of the CDR3 is TGTGCCAGTAGTTCCGGACAGGCCAAGAACTATGGCTACACCTTC.

The V gene is TRBV30, the J gene TRBJ1-5; TRBD1 matches 12 bases. The CDR3 loop spans 18 amino acids. The germline V gene encodes CDR1 GTSNPN and CDR2 SVGIG (reference sequence). V shed 3 bases, J shed 0 bases, and the junction held 9 bases outside the gene matches. The CDR3 DNA sequence: TGTGCCTGGAGCCGTCGGGACAGGGGGCGAAGTAGCAATCAGCCCCAGCATTTT. This sequence encodes CAWSRRDRGRSSNQPQHF.

The V and J genes are TRBV2 and TRBJ2-1; tentative D call: TRBD2 (7 bases). V was trimmed by 4 bases and J by 2 bases, leaving 9 bases between them. The CDR3 is 14 amino acids. The germline CDR1 and CDR2 sequences are SNHLY and FYNNEI. CDR3 in DNA: TGTGCCAGCAGTGCGGGGGGCGCCTACAATGAGCAGTTCTTC. This codes for CASSAGGAYNEQFF.

The chain uses TRBV9 and TRBJ2-5; 16 bases line up with TRBD2. V dropped 2 bases and J dropped 5; count of bases not matched to a gene: 6. Germline V CDR1 and CDR2: SGDLS, YYNGEE. The CDR3 has 17 amino acids. The chain's CDR3 is CASSVGTSGRVGETQYF. The CDR3 DNA follows: TGTGCCAGCAGCGTGGGGACTAGCGGGAGGGTGGGGGAGACCCAGTACTTC.